What follows are 15 T cell receptor beta chains derived from one specimen sequenced in a study of cytomegalovirus exposure and HLA in healthy donors. 13 Jbeta primers and 60 Vbeta primers were used for the PCR. Some clones are missing from TCRdb's copy, which holds only in-frame ones; the method was immunoSEQ multiplex PCR. The sample gives about 100,000 clones, over 65% of which show up once; 1.5% to 2% is in the top ten. Material: PBMCs. All receptors derive from a woman aged 40 to 50 in good health and CMV-seronegative.

The chain is built from TRBV11-3 and TRBJ2-2; 7 nucleotides match TRBD2. The CDR3 consists of 18 residues. The germline CDR1 and CDR2 sequences are SGHNT and YENEEA. The trim removed 4 bases at V and 1 base at J, leaving 12 bases unmatched. CDR3 DNA sequence: TGTGCCAGCAGCTACCACTTCTCTAGCGGAGGGAACACCGGGGAGCTGTTTTTT. Translated: CASSYHFSSGGNTGELFF.

This chain links TRBV11-1 with TRBJ2-3, with D possibly matching TRBD1 (7 bases). V lost 5 bases and J 2 bases, leaving 11 bases between the germline ends. This CDR3 has 14 amino acids. Germline CDR1 SGHAT, CDR2 FQDESV (reference sequence). The CDR3: CASSAGTATDTQYF. The DNA for the CDR3 is TGTGCCAGCAGCGCGGGGACAGCCACAGATACGCAGTATTTT.

The V and J genes are TRBV6-5 and TRBJ1-2; TRBD1 matches 11 bases. Germline CDR1 reads MNHEY; CDR2 reads SVGAGI. The CDR3 runs to 16 residues. With V trimmed by 0 bases and J by 6 bases, 6 bases remained unmatched. CDR3 protein: CASSYSGQGVKDGYTF. The CDR3 DNA is TGTGCCAGCAGTTACTCGGGACAGGGGGTCAAGGATGGCTACACCTTC.

The gene calls are TRBV7-9 and TRBJ2-7; D is perhaps TRBD1 (7 bases). CDR3 length equals 15 residues. The ends were cut back, 7 bases at V and 0 bases at J, with 16 bases in the middle. Germline-derived CDR1 and CDR2 are SEHNR and FQNEAQ (reference sequence). The CDR3 DNA is TGTGCCAGCATCGCGACAGGGAGGAACTCCTACGAGCAGTACTTC. Translation gives CASIATGRNSYEQYF. The complete variable domain, with remaining parts taken from reference TRBV7-9 and TRBJ2-7, reads DTGVSQNPRHKITKRGQNVTFRCDPISEHNRLYWYRQTLGQGPEFLTYFQNEAQLEKSRLLSDRFSAERPKGSFSTLEIQRTEQGDSAMYLCASIATGRNSYEQYFGPGTRLTVT.

This clone was recorded a few times. In nucleotides, the CDR3 is TGTGCCAGCAGCTTGCACAGGCAGCGTGGTTCACCCCTCCACTTT. It is translated as CASSLHRQRGSPLHF. This chain connects TRBV7-2 to TRBJ1-6; weak D call: TRBD1 (5 bases). Trimming shortened V by 3 bases and J by 9 bases, and 15 bases separated the two germline ends. The CDR3 runs to 15 residues. The germline CDR1 and CDR2 sequences are SGHTA and FQGNSA.

This clone showed up just a few times. The J gene is TRBJ1-5, the V gene TRBV27; weak D call: TRBD1 (6 bases). The CDR3 is 13 residues long. Trimming left V 6 bases short and J 6 bases short, with 12 bases between. Germline-derived CDR1 and CDR2 are MNHEY and SMNVEV (reference sequence). CDR3 sequence reads: CASSPRGRQPQHF. In DNA, the CDR3 is TGTGCCAGCAGCCCCAGGGGTCGTCAGCCCCAGCATTTT.

This chain's CDR3 is CASSIRTGGRQSPLHF. CDR3 nucleotide sequence: TGTGCCAGTAGTATCCGGACAGGGGGGAGGCAATCACCCCTCCACTTT. The V and J genes are TRBV19 and TRBJ1-6; 10 bases are a match to TRBD1. The junction had 9 bases not matched to a gene; V was cut back by 3 bases and J by 10 bases. The CDR3 length is 16 residues. The germline gives CDR1 LNHDA, CDR2 SQIVND (reference sequence).

The chain employs TRBV28 and TRBJ1-5; 7 nucleotides agree with TRBD1. The J segment lost 7 bases and the V segment lost 4 bases, leaving 13 bases of the junction unmatched. Germline values: CDR1 MDHEN, CDR2 SYDVKM. The CDR3 covers 16 residues. In nucleotides, the CDR3 is TGTGCCAGCAGTTCCCTTATGCGACAGGGCGGACAGCCCCAGCATTTT. This translates into CASSSLMRQGGQPQHF.

Here the CDR3 reads CASSYPEVDTQYF. CDR3 bases: TGTGCCAGCAGTTACCCCGAGGTAGATACGCAGTATTTT. The chain combines TRBV6-6 with TRBJ2-3, with D uncertain. The CDR3 consists of 13 residues. The germline V gene has CDR1 MNHNY and CDR2 SVGAGI (reference sequence). With 2 bases removed from V and 5 bases from J, the gap between germline ends came to 8 bases.

The gene calls are TRBV5-1 and TRBJ2-1, with 11 nucleotides matching TRBD2. The V gene's germline CDR1 is SGHRS and CDR2 YFSETQ. CDR3 length: 16 amino acids. Trimming at V came to 4 bases and at J to 1 base, leaving 4 bases not matched to a gene. Here the CDR3 reads CASSIGLAGSYNEQFF. CDR3 DNA sequence: TGCGCCAGCAGCATCGGACTAGCGGGTTCCTACAATGAGCAGTTCTTC.

J is TRBJ2-5 and V is TRBV6-1, with D perhaps matching TRBD2 (5 bases). V was cut by 0 bases and J by 4 bases, with 27 bases left in between. CDR1 is MNHNS, CDR2 SASEGT, per germline. The CDR3 consists of 20 residues. The CDR3 nucleotides read TGTGCCAGCAGTGAAGCCTTCTTCCGTCTGTATTTGTCAGAGGGAGAGACCCAGTACTTC. Protein sequence: CASSEAFFRLYLSEGETQYF.

This clone has more than one count but fewer than ten. In DNA, the CDR3 is TGTGCCAGCAGTTTACGACAGGCCTCCTACTACGAGCAGTACTTC. Translation: CASSLRQASYYEQYF. The J gene is TRBJ2-7, the V gene TRBV28, with D possibly matching TRBD1 (6 bases). Trimming removed 2 bases at V and 3 bases at J, with 14 bases between. The CDR3 is 15 amino acids. CDR1 and CDR2 from the germline V gene are MDHEN and SYDVKM.

The chain couples TRBV23-1 to TRBJ1-5; TRBD1 is a possible D gene (5 bases). TRBV23-1 is identified as an open reading frame with a role that is uncertain. The CDR3 extends over 14 amino acids. V was clipped by 7 bases and J by 5 bases, with 15 bases between them. CDR3 residues: CASTRARHDQPQHF. The CDR3 DNA reads as TGCGCCAGCACCAGGGCCCGGCACGATCAGCCCCAGCATTTT.

Only one count was recorded for this clone. The chain has TRBV5-6 and TRBJ2-5; 12 bases agree with TRBD2. Trimming at V came to 4 bases and at J to 9 bases, leaving 13 bases not matched to a gene. The CDR3 is 16 residues long. Germline CDR1 SGHDT, CDR2 YYEEEE. CDR3 coding DNA: TGTGCCAGCAGCCCCGGGACTAGCGGGCCCGATGGGGCCCAGTACTTC. Translated, it gives CASSPGTSGPDGAQYF.

The chain is built from TRBV5-1 and TRBJ2-3; a weak D match, TRBD1 (7 bases). CDR3 length: 15 amino acids. Germline-derived CDR1 and CDR2 are SGHRS and YFSETQ. Trimming stripped 4 bases from V and 2 bases from J, with 14 bases between. In DNA, the CDR3 is TGCGCCAGCAGCGGGGGGACAGCAAACACAGATACGCAGTATTTT. This codes for CASSGGTANTDTQYF.